The 5 T cell receptor beta chains given below trace back to one sample, sequenced in a study of cytomegalovirus exposure and HLA in healthy donors. Primers for the PCR totalled 60 Vbeta and 13 Jbeta. This table comes from immunoSEQ multiplex PCR, and its TCRdb copy is limited to in-frame clones, with some not included. The table lists 160,000 or so clones, 80% to 90% of them singletons. Sequencing input: PBMCs. The origin of the receptors is a young woman in good health and CMV-seropositive.

The chain recombines TRBV4-3 with TRBJ2-7, with D maybe TRBD2 (6 bases). The V end lost 4 bases, the J end lost 9 bases, and 13 bases lay between the germline ends. The CDR3 spans 12 residues. Germline-derived CDR1 and CDR2 are LGHNA and YSLEER. The CDR3 DNA is TGCGCCAGCAGCCTACGAAGGGGAGGGCAGTACTTC. Its translation: CASSLRRGGQYF.

In its sample, this clone was seen a few times. The genes are TRBV6-1 and TRBJ1-2, with D unresolved. This CDR3 is 11 amino acids long. Trimming removed 7 bases at V and 2 bases at J, with 5 bases between. Germline V CDR1 and CDR2: MNHNS, SASEGT. CDR3 protein: CASNQNYGYTF. The CDR3 bases are TGTGCCAGCAACCAGAACTATGGCTACACCTTC.

This sequence joins TRBV29-1 and TRBJ2-3, with TRBD2 identical over 7 bases. The CDR3 loop spans 13 amino acids. In germline, CDR1 is SQVTM, CDR2 ANQGSEA. V shed 2 bases, J shed 6 bases, and the junction held 5 bases outside the gene matches. The CDR3, as DNA: TGCAGCGTTGAATACACCGGGGGGGATACGCAGTATTTT. It translates to CSVEYTGGDTQYF.

The CDR3: CASCTAGVLDLNSPLHF. CDR3 DNA: TGTGCCAGCTGTACCGCAGGGGTTTTGGATTTAAATTCACCCCTCCACTTT. The rearrangement joins TRBV5-6 to TRBJ1-6; D is perhaps TRBD1 (6 bases). With 7 bases removed from V and 7 bases from J, the gap between germline ends came to 24 bases. The CDR3 sequence is 17 residues long. CDR1 is SGHDT, CDR2 YYEEEE, per germline.

This clone was picked up one time. The chain has TRBV6-5 and TRBJ1-2, with D tentatively TRBD1 (6 bases). CDR1 and CDR2 (germline): MNHEY, SVGAGI. This CDR3 spans 14 amino acids. The V end lost 6 bases, the J end lost 0 bases, and 11 bases lay between the germline ends. CDR3 region: CASRGGQPNYGYTF. In DNA, the CDR3 is TGTGCCAGCAGAGGCGGACAGCCTAACTATGGCTACACCTTC.